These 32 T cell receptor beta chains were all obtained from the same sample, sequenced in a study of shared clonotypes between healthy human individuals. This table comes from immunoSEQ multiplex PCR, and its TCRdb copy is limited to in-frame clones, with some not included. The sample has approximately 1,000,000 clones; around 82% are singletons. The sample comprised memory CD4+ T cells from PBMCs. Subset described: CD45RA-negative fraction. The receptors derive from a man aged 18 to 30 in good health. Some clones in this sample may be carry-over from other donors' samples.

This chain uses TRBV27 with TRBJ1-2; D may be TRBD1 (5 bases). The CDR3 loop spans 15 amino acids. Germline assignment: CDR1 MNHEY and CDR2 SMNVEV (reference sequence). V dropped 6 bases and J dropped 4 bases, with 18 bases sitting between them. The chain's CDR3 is CASSPGGPTFYGYTF. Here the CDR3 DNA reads TGTGCCAGCAGCCCTGGGGGACCGACGTTCTATGGCTACACCTTC.

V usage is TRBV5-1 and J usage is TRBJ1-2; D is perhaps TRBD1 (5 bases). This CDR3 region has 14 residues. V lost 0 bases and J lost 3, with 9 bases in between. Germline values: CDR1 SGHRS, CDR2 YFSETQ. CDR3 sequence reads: CASSLVGDHYGYTF. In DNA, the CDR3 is TGCGCCAGCAGCTTGGTAGGGGATCACTATGGCTACACCTTC.

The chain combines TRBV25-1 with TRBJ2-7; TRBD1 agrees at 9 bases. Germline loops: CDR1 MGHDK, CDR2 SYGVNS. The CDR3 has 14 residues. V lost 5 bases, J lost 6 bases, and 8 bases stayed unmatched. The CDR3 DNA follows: TGTGCCAGCAGTAAGTTGACGGACAGGGGCGAGCAGTACTTC. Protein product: CASSKLTDRGEQYF.

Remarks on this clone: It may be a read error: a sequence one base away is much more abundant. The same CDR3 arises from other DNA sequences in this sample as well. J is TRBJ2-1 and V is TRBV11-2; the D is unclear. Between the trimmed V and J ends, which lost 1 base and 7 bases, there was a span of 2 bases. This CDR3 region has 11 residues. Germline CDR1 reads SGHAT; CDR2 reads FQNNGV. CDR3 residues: CASSLVNEQFF. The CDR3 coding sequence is TGTGCCAGCAGCTTAGTTAATGAGCAGTTCTTC.

As DNA, the CDR3 is TGTGCCAGCAGCTTAACGGTCCTAGCGGGACCGATAGAGCAGTTCTTC. Translation gives CASSLTVLAGPIEQFF. The chain recombines TRBV7-3 with TRBJ2-1; 9 bases agree with TRBD2. CDR3 length: 16 residues. In germline, CDR1 is SGHTA, CDR2 FQGTGA. Germline trimming cut 0 bases from V and 10 bases from J; bases unmatched to any gene: 10.

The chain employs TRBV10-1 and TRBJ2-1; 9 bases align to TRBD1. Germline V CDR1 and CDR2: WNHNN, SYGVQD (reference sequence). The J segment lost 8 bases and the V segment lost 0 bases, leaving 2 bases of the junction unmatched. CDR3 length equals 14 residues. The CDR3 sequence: CASSESTGGYEQFF. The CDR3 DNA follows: TGCGCCAGCAGTGAGTCTACAGGGGGCTATGAGCAGTTCTTC.

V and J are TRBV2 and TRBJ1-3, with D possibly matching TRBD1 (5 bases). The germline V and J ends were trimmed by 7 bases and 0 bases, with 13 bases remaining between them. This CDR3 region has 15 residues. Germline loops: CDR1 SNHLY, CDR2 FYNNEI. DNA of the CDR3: TGTGCCAGCAAGCGAGGGGCCGTCTCTGGAAACACCATATATTTT. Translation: CASKRGAVSGNTIYF.

Written as DNA, the CDR3 is TGTGCCACCCAAGGGCTAGCGGGGGCCTCGACCCAGTACTTC. This gives the protein CATQGLAGASTQYF. The genes are TRBV6-1 and TRBJ2-5, with 10 bases aligning to TRBD2. The CDR3 contains 14 residues. V was pared by 10 bases and J by 7 bases, with 12 bases of the junction left unmatched. Germline V lookup: CDR1 MNHNS, CDR2 SASEGT.

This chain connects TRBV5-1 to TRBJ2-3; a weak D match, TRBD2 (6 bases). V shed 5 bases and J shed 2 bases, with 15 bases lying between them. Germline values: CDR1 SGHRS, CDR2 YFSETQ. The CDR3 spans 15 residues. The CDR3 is CASRMGGEITDTQYF. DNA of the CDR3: TGCGCCAGCAGAATGGGAGGCGAGATCACAGATACGCAGTATTTT.

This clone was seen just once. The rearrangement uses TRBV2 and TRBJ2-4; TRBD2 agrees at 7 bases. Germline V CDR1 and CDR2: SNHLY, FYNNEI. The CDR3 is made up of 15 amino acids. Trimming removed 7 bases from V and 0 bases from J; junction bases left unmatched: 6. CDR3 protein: CASNPGGIAKNIQYF. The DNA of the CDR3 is TGTGCCAGCAACCCGGGGGGTATAGCCAAAAACATTCAGTACTTC.

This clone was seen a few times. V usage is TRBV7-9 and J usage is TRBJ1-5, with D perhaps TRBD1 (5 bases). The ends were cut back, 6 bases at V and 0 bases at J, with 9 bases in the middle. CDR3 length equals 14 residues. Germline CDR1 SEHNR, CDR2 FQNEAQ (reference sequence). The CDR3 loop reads CASSGGLSNQPQHF. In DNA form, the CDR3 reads TGTGCCAGCAGTGGGGGTCTTAGCAATCAGCCCCAGCATTTT. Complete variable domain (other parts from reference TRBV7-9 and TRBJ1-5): DTGVSQNPRHKITKRGQNVTFRCDPISEHNRLYWYRQTLGQGPEFLTYFQNEAQLEKSRLLSDRFSAERPKGSFSTLEIQRTEQGDSAMYLCASSGGLSNQPQHFGDGTRLSIL.

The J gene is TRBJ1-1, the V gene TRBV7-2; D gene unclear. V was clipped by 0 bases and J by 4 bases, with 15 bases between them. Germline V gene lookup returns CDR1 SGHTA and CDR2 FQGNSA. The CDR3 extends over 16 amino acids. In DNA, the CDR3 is TGTGCCAGCAGCTTAGCGCTGGGGAAGAGGAGCACTGAAGCTTTCTTT. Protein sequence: CASSLALGKRSTEAFF.

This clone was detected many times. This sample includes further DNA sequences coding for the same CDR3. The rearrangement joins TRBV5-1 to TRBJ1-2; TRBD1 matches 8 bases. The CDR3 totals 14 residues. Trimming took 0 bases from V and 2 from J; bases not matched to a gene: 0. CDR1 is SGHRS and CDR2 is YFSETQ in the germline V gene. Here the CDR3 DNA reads TGCGCCAGCAGCTTGGGGGACAGGAACTATGGCTACACCTTC. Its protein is CASSLGDRNYGYTF.

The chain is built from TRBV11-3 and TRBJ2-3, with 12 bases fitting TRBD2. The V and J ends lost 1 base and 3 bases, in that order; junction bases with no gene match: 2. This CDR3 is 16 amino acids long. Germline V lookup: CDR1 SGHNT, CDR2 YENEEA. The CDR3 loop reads CASSLGLAGDTDTQYF. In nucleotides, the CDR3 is TGTGCCAGCAGCTTAGGACTAGCGGGAGATACAGATACGCAGTATTTT.

The CDR3 nucleotides are TGTGCCACCAGCAGAGTGACTATCCTTGAGCAGTACTTC. Its protein product is CATSRVTILEQYF. V is TRBV15 and J is TRBJ2-7, with a weak D call TRBD2 (5 bases). In germline, CDR1 is LNHNV, CDR2 YYDKDF (reference sequence). This CDR3 contains 13 residues. V gave up 1 base and J gave up 7 bases, with 11 bases separating them.

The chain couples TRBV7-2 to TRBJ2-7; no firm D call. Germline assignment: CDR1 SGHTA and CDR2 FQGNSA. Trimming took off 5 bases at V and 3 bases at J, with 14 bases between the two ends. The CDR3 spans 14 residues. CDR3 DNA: TGTGCCAGCAGCCGATACTTTAATAACTACGAGCAGTACTTC. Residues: CASSRYFNNYEQYF.

Written as DNA, the CDR3 is TGTGCCAGCAGTTTAACAGGGCTAGCGGAAATCTCCTACGAGCAGTACTTC. Translation gives CASSLTGLAEISYEQYF. The chain is built from TRBV27 and TRBJ2-7; possible D gene TRBD2, 7 bases. The germline CDR1 and CDR2 sequences are MNHEY and SMNVEV (reference sequence). The CDR3 runs to 17 residues. Trimming stripped 2 bases from V and 0 bases from J, with 17 bases between.

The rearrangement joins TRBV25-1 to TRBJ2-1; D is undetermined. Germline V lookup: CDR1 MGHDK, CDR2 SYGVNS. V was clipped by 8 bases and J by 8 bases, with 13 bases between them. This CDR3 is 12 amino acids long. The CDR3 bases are TGTGCCAGCGCGTATGCCTGGGATGAGCAGTTCTTC. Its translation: CASAYAWDEQFF.

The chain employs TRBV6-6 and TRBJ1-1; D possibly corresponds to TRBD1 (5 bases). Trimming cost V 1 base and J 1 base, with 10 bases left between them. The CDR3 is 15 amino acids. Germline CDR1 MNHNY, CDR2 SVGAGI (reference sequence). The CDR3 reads CASSYFSTANTEAFF. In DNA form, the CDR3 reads TGTGCCAGCAGTTACTTCTCGACAGCGAACACTGAAGCTTTCTTT.

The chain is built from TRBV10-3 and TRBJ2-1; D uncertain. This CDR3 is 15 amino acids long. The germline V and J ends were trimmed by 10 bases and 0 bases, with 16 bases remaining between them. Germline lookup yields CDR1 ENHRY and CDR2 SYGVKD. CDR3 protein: CASTPASSSYNEQFF. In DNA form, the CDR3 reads TGTGCCAGCACGCCCGCGTCCAGCTCCTACAATGAGCAGTTCTTC.

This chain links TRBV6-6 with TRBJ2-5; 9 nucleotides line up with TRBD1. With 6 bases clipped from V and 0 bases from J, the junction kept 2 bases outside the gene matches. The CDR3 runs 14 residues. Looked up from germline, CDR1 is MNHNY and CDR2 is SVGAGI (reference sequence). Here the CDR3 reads CASSDRGYQETQYF. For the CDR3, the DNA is TGTGCCAGCAGCGACAGGGGGTACCAAGAGACCCAGTACTTC.

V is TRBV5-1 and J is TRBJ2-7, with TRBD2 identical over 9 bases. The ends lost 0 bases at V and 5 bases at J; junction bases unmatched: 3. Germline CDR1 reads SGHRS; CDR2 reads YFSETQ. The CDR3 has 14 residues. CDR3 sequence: CASSLGGRAHEQYF. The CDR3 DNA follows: TGCGCCAGCAGCTTGGGCGGGAGGGCCCACGAGCAGTACTTC.

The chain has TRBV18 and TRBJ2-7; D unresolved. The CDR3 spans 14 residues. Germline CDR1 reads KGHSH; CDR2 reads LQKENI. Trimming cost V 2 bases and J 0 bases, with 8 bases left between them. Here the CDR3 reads CASSPEAGSYEQYF. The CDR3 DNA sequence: TGTGCCAGCTCACCAGAGGCAGGCTCCTACGAGCAGTACTTC.

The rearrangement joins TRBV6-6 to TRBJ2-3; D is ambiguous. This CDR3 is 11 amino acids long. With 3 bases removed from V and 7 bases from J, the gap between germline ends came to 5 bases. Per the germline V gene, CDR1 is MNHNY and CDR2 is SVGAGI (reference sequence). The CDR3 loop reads CASSYQNTQYF. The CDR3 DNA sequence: TGTGCCAGCAGTTATCAAAATACGCAGTATTTT.

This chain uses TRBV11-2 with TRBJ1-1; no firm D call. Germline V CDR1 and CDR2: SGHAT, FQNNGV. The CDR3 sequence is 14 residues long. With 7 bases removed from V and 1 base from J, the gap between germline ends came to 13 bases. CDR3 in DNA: TGTGCCAGCAACCCGTCGTTCCCGAACACTGAAGCTTTCTTT. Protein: CASNPSFPNTEAFF.

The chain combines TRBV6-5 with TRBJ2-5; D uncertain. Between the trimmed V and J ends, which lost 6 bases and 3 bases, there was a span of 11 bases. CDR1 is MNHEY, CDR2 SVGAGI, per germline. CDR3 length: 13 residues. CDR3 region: CASSMTLKETQYF. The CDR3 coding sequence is TGTGCCAGCAGCATGACCCTTAAAGAGACCCAGTACTTC.

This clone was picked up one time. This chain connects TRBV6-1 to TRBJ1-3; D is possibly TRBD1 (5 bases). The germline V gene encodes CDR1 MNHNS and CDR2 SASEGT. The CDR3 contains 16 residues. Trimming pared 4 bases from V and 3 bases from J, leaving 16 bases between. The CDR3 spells CASSGGGEIGGNTIYF. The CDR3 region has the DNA TGTGCCAGCAGTGGAGGAGGGGAGATAGGTGGAAACACCATATATTTT.

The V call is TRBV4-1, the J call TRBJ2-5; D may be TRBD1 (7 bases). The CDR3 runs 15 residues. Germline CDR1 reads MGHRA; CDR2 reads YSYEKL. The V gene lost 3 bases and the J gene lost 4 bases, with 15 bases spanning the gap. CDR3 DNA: TGCGCCAGCAGCCAGCGCAGACAGGGAGGAGAGACCCAGTACTTC. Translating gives CASSQRRQGGETQYF.

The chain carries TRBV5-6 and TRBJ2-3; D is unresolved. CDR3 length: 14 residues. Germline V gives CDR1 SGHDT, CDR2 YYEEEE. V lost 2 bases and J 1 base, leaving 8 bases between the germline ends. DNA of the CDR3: TGTGCCAGCAGCTTTTTGGCAGGCACAGATACGCAGTATTTT. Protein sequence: CASSFLAGTDTQYF.

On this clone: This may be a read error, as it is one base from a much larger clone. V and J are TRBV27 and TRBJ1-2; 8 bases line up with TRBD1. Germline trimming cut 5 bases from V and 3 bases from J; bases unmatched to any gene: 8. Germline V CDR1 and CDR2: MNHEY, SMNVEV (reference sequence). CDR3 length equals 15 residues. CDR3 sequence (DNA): TGTGCCAGCAGTCCCCGGGCAGGGGGCGACTATGGCTACACCTTC. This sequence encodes CASSPRAGGDYGYTF.

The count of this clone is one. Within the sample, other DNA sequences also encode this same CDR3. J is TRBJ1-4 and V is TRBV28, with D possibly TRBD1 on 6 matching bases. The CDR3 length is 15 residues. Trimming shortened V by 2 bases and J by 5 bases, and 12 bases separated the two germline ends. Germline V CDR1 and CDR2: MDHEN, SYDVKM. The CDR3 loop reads CASSLGGGGNEKLFF. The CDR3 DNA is TGTGCCAGCAGTTTAGGGGGGGGCGGGAATGAAAAACTGTTTTTT.

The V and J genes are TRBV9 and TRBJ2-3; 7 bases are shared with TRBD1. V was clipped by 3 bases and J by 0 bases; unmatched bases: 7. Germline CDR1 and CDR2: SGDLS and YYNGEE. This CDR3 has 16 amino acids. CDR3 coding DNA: TGTGCCAGCAGCGCCCGACAGGGTTTAAGCACAGATACGCAGTATTTT. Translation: CASSARQGLSTDTQYF.